The sequence of this T cell receptor (beta chain) was determined in a study of T cells in Graves' hyperthyroidism and ophthalmopathy. Overall study findings and caveats: Most thyroid-expanded clonotypes above 0.001 were also found in blood.

Lactation, pregnancy, other autoimmune disease or uncontrolled infection led to exclusion of patients. The diagnostic basis comprised clinical symptoms, serum thyroxine and TRAb, thyroid ultrasound and orbital computed tomography. This clonotype was picked up many times. Its antigen is unidentified. Template material for amplifying TCR beta CDR3 regions consisted of RNA transcripts. TCR CDR3 regions were first amplified by RT-PCR with HTBI primers. TCRdb analysed the multiplex PCR reads with MiXCR anew, one entry per CDR3 protein. The repertoire holds about 350,000 distinct CDR3 sequences, with 15% to 20% as singletons. The CDR3 is 15 residues long. Germline V lookup: CDR1 MNHEY, CDR2 SMNVEV (reference sequence). Trimming removed 7 bases from V and 4 bases from J, with 17 bases in between.

The chain joins TRBV27 to TRBJ1-5; tentative D call: TRBD1 (5 bases). The sequence was collected from a middle-aged woman with Graves' ophthalmopathy. Source material: blood. CDR3 DNA sequence: TGTGCCAGCAAGAGCGGGGGGGACGGTAATCAGCCCCAGCATTTT. It encodes CASKSGGDGNQPQHF.